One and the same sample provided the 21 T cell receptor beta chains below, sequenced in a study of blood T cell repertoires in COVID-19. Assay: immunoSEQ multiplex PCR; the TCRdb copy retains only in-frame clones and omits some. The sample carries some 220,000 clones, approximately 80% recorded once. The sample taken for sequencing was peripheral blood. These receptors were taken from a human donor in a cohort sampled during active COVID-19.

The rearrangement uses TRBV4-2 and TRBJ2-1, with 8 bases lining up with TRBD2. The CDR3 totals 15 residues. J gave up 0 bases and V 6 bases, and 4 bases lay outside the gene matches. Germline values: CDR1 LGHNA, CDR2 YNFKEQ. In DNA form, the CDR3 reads TGTGCCAGCAGAATCGGGAGGGGCTCCTACAATGAGCAGTTCTTC. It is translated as CASRIGRGSYNEQFF.

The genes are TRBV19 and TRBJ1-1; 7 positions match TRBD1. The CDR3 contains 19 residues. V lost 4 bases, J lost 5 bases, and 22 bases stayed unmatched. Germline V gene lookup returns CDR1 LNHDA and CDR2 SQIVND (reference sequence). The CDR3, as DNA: TGTGCCAGTAGTACCATCGACAGGGTCTGGGGGTTGGGCAGGACTGAAGCTTTCTTT. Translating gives CASSTIDRVWGLGRTEAFF.

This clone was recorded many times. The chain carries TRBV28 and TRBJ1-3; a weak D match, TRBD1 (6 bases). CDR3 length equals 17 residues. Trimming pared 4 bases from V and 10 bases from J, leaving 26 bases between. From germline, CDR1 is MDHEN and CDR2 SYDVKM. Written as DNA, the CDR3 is TGTGCCAGCAGTTCGCCCCCCGGGACACCCTCTCAGGGGACCATATATTTT. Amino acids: CASSSPPGTPSQGTIYF.

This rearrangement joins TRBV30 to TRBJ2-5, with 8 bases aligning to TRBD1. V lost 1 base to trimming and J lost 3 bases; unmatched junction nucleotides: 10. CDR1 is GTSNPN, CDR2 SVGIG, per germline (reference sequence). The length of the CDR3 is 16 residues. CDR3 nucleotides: TGTGCCTGGAGTGCAATCAGGGGGCTATTTGAAGAGACCCAGTACTTC. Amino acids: CAWSAIRGLFEETQYF.

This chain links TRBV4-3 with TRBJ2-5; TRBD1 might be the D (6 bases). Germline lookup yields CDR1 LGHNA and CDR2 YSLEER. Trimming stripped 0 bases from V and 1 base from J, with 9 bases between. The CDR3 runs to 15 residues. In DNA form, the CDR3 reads TGCGCCAGCAGCCAAGATCGAGGGGGCCAAGAGACCCAGTACTTC. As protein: CASSQDRGGQETQYF.

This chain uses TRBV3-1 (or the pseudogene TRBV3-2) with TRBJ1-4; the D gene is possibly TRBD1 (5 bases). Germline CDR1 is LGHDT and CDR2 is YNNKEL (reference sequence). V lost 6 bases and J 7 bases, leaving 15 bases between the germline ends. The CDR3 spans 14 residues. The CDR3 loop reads CASSPAARAEKLFF. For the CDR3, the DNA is TGTGCCAGCAGTCCCGCCGCCAGGGCTGAAAAACTGTTTTTT.

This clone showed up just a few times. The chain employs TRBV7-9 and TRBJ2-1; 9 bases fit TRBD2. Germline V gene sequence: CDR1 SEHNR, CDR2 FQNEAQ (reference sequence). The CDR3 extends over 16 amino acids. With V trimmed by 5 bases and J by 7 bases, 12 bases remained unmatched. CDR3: CASSPNSGRGVNEQFF. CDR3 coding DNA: TGTGCCAGCAGCCCCAATAGCGGGAGAGGCGTTAATGAGCAGTTCTTC.

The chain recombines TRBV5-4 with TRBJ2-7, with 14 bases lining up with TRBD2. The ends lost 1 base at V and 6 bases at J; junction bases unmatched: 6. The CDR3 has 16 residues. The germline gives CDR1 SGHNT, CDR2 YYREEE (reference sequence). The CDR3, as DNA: TGTGCCAGCAGCTTGCCGACTAGCGGGGGGGTAAGCGAGCAGTACTTC. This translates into CASSLPTSGGVSEQYF.

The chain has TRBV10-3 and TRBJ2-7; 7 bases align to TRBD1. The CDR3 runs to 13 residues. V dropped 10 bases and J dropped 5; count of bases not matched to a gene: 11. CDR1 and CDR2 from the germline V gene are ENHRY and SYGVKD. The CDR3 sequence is CATLKGAQNEQYF. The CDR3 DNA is TGTGCCACGCTCAAGGGGGCGCAGAACGAGCAGTACTTC.

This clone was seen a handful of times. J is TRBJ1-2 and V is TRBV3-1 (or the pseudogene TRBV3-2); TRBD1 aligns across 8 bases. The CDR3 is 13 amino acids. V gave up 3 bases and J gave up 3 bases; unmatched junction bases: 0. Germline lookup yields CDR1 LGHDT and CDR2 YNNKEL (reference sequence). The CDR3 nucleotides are TGTGCCAGCAGCCAGACAGGGGACTATGGCTACACCTTC. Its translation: CASSQTGDYGYTF.

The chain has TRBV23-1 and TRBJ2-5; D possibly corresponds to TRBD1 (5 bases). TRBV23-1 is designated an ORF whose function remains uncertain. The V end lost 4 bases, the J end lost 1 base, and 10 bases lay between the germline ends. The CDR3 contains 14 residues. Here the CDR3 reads CASSPRQRQETQYF. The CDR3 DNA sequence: TGCGCCAGCAGTCCACGACAGCGCCAAGAGACCCAGTACTTC.

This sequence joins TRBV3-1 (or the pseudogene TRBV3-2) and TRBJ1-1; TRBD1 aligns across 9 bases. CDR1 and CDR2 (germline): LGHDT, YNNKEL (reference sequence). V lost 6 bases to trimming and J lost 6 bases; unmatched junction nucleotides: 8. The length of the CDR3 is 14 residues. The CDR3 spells CASRTRDRDAEAFF. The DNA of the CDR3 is TGTGCCAGCAGAACTCGGGACAGGGACGCTGAAGCTTTCTTT.

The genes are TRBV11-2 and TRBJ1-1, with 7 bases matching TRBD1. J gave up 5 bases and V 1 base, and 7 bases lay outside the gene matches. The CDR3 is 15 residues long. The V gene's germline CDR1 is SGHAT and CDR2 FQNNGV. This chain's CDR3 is CASSLVGGGGTEAFF. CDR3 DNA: TGTGCCAGCAGCTTAGTAGGGGGCGGCGGAACTGAAGCTTTCTTT.

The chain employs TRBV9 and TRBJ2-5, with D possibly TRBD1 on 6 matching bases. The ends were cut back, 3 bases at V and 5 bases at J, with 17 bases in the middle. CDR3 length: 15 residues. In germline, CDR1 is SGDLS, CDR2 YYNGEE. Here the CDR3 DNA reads TGTGCCAGCAGCGCCCAGGGACACTCTGGGGAGACCCAGTACTTC. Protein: CASSAQGHSGETQYF.

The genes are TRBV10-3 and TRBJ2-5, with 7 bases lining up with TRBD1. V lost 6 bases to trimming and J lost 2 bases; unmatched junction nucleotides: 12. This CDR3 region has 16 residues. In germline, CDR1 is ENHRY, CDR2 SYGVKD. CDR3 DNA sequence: TGTGCCATCAGGGACCGAGGGGGCAGGGGGCAAGAGACCCAGTACTTC. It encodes CAIRDRGGRGQETQYF.

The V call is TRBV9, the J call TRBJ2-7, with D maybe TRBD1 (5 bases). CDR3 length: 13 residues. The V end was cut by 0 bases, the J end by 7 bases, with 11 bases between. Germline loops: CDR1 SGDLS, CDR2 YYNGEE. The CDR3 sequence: CASSVGGLGEQYF. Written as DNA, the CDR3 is TGTGCCAGCAGCGTAGGGGGCTTGGGGGAGCAGTACTTC. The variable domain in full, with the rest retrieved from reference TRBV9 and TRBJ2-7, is DSGVTQTPKHLITATGQRVTLRCSPRSGDLSVYWYQQSLDQGLQFLIQYYNGEERAKGNILERFSAQQFPDLHSELNLSSLELGDSALYFCASSVGGLGEQYFGPGTRLTVT.

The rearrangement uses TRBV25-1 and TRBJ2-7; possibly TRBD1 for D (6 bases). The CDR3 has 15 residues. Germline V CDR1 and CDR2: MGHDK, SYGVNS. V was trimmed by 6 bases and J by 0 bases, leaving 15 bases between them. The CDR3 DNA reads TGTGCCAGCAGCCCCCGTACAGGGATCTCCTACGAGCAGTACTTC. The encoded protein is CASSPRTGISYEQYF.

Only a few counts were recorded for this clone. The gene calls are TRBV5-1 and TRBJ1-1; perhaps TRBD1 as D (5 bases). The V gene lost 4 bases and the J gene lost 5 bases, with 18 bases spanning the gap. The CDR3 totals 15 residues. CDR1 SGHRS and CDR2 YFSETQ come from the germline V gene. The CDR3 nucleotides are TGCGCCAGCAGCCCCGGGGGACGGGGCTCGACTGAAGCTTTCTTT. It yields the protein CASSPGGRGSTEAFF.

This chain's CDR3 is CASSFTGGYTF. The CDR3 region has the DNA TGTGCCAGCAGCTTCACGGGAGGCTACACCTTC. The chain is built from TRBV5-6 and TRBJ1-2; D ambiguous. V was cut by 2 bases and J by 8 bases, with 7 bases left in between. The germline V gene has CDR1 SGHDT and CDR2 YYEEEE. This CDR3 contains 11 residues.

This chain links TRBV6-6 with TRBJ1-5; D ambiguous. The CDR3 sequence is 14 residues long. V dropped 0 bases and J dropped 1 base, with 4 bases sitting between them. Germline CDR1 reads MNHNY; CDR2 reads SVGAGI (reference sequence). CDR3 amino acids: CASSYSRSNQPQHF. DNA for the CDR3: TGTGCCAGCAGTTACTCGAGGAGCAATCAGCCCCAGCATTTT.

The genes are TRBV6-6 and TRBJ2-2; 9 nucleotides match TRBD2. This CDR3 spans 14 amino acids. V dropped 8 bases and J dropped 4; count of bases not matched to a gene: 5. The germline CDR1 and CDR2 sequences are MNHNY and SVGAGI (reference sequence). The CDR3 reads CASSLAGLTGELFF. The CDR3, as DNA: TGTGCCAGCTCCCTAGCGGGGCTCACCGGGGAGCTGTTTTTT.